Following are 30 T cell receptor beta chains from one sample sequenced in a study of T cell responses to AZD1222 COVID-19 vaccine. Here immunoSEQ multiplex PCR was the method, and the copy in TCRdb shows in-frame clones only, minus some. The sample lists around 160,000 clones; about nine tenths were seen once. The input for sequencing was peripheral blood, taken on day 0 of AZD1222 vaccination. Every receptor here comes from an adult in good health.

The J gene is TRBJ1-5, the V gene TRBV24-1; D not resolved. The length of the CDR3 is 14 residues. Germline V lookup: CDR1 KGHDR, CDR2 SFDVKD. V was pared by 7 bases and J by 1 base, with 10 bases between. The CDR3: CATRGEGSNQPQHF. The CDR3 nucleotides read TGTGCCACCAGGGGCGAGGGCAGCAATCAGCCCCAGCATTTT.

CDR3 nucleotides: TGTGCCAGCAGCCCGGACAGGGACAACGAGCAGTACTTC. Its translation: CASSPDRDNEQYF. This chain connects TRBV2 to TRBJ2-7, with 8 bases aligning to TRBD1. The germline CDR1 and CDR2 sequences are SNHLY and FYNNEI. The V gene end was trimmed by 6 bases and the J gene end by 5 bases; junction bases not matched to a gene: 6. The CDR3 is made up of 13 amino acids.

The chain carries TRBV5-1 and TRBJ2-7; the match to TRBD1 covers 7 bases. The trim removed 0 bases at V and 3 bases at J, leaving 6 bases unmatched. CDR3 length equals 15 residues. Germline V lookup: CDR1 SGHRS, CDR2 YFSETQ. The DNA of the CDR3 is TGCGCCAGCAGCTTGGCCAGGGGGACAGTCTACGAGCAGTACTTC. Protein: CASSLARGTVYEQYF.

The rearrangement uses TRBV7-2 and TRBJ1-5, with a weak D call TRBD1 (6 bases). Germline values: CDR1 SGHTA, CDR2 FQGNSA. This CDR3 contains 13 residues. Trimming removed 5 bases from V and 6 bases from J, with 11 bases in between. CDR3 amino acids: CASSMDSGQPQHF. The CDR3 DNA reads TGTGCCAGCAGCATGGACAGCGGTCAGCCCCAGCATTTT.

The gene calls are TRBV25-1 and TRBJ2-2, with D perhaps assigned TRBD1 or TRBD2 (5 bases each). CDR3 size: 14 residues. V was pared by 9 bases and J by 3 bases, with 14 bases between. The germline V gene encodes CDR1 MGHDK and CDR2 SYGVNS. This chain's CDR3 is CASVRDGDTGELFF. For the CDR3, the DNA is TGTGCCAGTGTCCGGGACGGGGACACCGGGGAGCTGTTTTTT. Supplemented by reference TRBV25-1 and TRBJ2-2, the full variable domain reads EADIYQTPRYLVIGTGKKITLECSQTMGHDKMYWYQQDPGMELHLIHYSYGVNSTEKGDLSSESTVSRIRTEHFPLTLESARPSHTSQYLCASVRDGDTGELFFGEGSRLTVL.

This sequence joins TRBV27 and TRBJ2-4, with 7 bases that match TRBD2. Germline CDR1 reads MNHEY; CDR2 reads SMNVEV (reference sequence). The junction had 2 bases not matched to a gene; V was cut back by 2 bases and J by 7 bases. CDR3 length: 13 amino acids. The CDR3 here is CASSLRGGNIQYF. In DNA form, the CDR3 reads TGTGCCAGCAGTTTACGGGGAGGGAACATTCAGTACTTC.

This clone was observed at least ten times. The chain combines TRBV10-1 with TRBJ2-7; 14 nucleotides match TRBD2. CDR3 length: 16 amino acids. V shed 7 bases and J 4 bases; nucleotides not matched to a gene: 9. Germline V gives CDR1 WNHNN, CDR2 SYGVQD (reference sequence). The CDR3: CASIGTSGSWAYEQYF. In DNA, the CDR3 is TGCGCCAGCATTGGGACTAGCGGGAGTTGGGCATACGAGCAGTACTTC.

This clone was recorded only once. The chain is built from TRBV28 and TRBJ2-7; D remains ambiguous. Trimming pared 5 bases from V and 5 bases from J, leaving 19 bases between. CDR3 length: 15 amino acids. Germline CDR1 and CDR2: MDHEN and SYDVKM. The chain's CDR3 is CASSTPLDNFNEQYF. CDR3 nucleotides: TGTGCCAGCAGTACTCCTCTAGATAACTTCAACGAGCAGTACTTC.

V usage is TRBV4-1 and J usage is TRBJ1-1, with D unresolved. This CDR3 is 15 amino acids long. Germline V gene data show CDR1 as MGHRA and CDR2 as YSYEKL. The ends were cut back, 1 base at V and 0 bases at J, with 9 bases in the middle. CDR3 region: CASSQGVGLNTEAFF. In DNA form, the CDR3 reads TGCGCCAGCAGCCAAGGTGTAGGCTTGAACACTGAAGCTTTCTTT.

This clone is a singleton in its sample. The chain uses TRBV29-1 and TRBJ1-5; D is ambiguous. Germline values: CDR1 SQVTM, CDR2 ANQGSEA. This CDR3 spans 12 amino acids. The ends were cut back, 4 bases at V and 4 bases at J, with 8 bases in the middle. The CDR3 sequence is CSVGNGNQPQHF. CDR3 nucleotides: TGCAGCGTTGGTAATGGGAATCAGCCCCAGCATTTT.

This clone was observed once. This sequence joins TRBV29-1 and TRBJ1-1; D call uncertain. Germline assignment: CDR1 SQVTM and CDR2 ANQGSEA. V was shortened by 4 bases and J by 11 bases, with 17 bases between the two germline ends. The CDR3 runs 12 residues. Here the CDR3 reads CSVGGLHPSAFF. The CDR3 bases are TGCAGCGTTGGTGGACTCCACCCCTCCGCTTTCTTT.

The CDR3 region has the DNA TGTGCCAGTAGTATTCACGGAGGGTTTGCCCAAGAGACCCAGTACTTC. This translates into CASSIHGGFAQETQYF. V gene TRBV19 combines with J gene TRBJ2-5; D may be TRBD2 (6 bases). Germline CDR1 is LNHDA and CDR2 is SQIVND (reference sequence). This CDR3 region has 16 residues. Trimming removed 3 bases at V and 1 base at J, with 15 bases between.

CDR3 nucleotide sequence: TGTGCCTGGAGTACCTGGGGGGTCCTGAACACTGAAGCTTTCTTT. Translating it yields CAWSTWGVLNTEAFF. V is TRBV30 and J is TRBJ1-1; TRBD1 is a possible D gene (5 bases). The germline V and J ends were trimmed by 2 bases and 0 bases, with 13 bases remaining between them. Germline-derived CDR1 and CDR2 are GTSNPN and SVGIG (reference sequence). The CDR3 is 15 amino acids.

Here the CDR3 DNA reads TGCGCCAGCGGGGCCACAGCGGGAGTTTGGGAGACCCAGTACTTC. Its protein product is CASGATAGVWETQYF. The gene calls are TRBV23-1 and TRBJ2-5, with 8 bases identical to TRBD2. TRBV23-1 is noted as an ORF with a role that remains uncertain. V was clipped by 8 bases and J by 5 bases; unmatched bases: 13. The CDR3 contains 15 residues.

The V and J genes are TRBV2 and TRBJ1-1; D is undetermined. The V gene lost 0 bases and the J gene lost 5 bases, with 10 bases spanning the gap. Germline V gives CDR1 SNHLY, CDR2 FYNNEI. CDR3 length equals 14 residues. The CDR3 sequence: CASSEALPGTEAFF. For the CDR3, the DNA is TGTGCCAGCAGTGAAGCGCTTCCGGGAACTGAAGCTTTCTTT.

V gene TRBV7-9 combines with J gene TRBJ1-5; D call uncertain. The CDR3 is 14 residues long. V gave up 1 base and J gave up 4 bases, with 8 bases separating them. Per the germline V gene, CDR1 is SEHNR and CDR2 is FQNEAQ (reference sequence). CDR3 DNA sequence: TGTGCCAGCAGCTTAGGGCCCGGGAATCAGCCCCAGCATTTT. Protein product: CASSLGPGNQPQHF.

The CDR3 here is CASRPGPLEYGYTF. The CDR3 DNA sequence: TGTGCCAGCCGCCCTGGTCCCCTAGAGTATGGCTACACCTTC. The chain combines TRBV27 with TRBJ1-2, with unresolved D. Germline V gene data show CDR1 as MNHEY and CDR2 as SMNVEV (reference sequence). The V end was cut by 8 bases, the J end by 5 bases, with 18 bases between. CDR3 length: 14 residues.

The rearrangement links TRBV28 to TRBJ1-5; 10 bases agree with TRBD1. The CDR3 sequence is 13 residues long. Trimming took 5 bases from V and 10 from J; bases not matched to a gene: 5. CDR1 and CDR2 from the germline V gene are MDHEN and SYDVKM. CDR3 in amino acids: CASSRQGAFPQHF. The CDR3 nucleotides read TGTGCCAGCAGTAGACAGGGGGCCTTCCCCCAGCATTTT. Drawing the rest from reference TRBV28 and TRBJ1-5, the complete variable domain is DVKVTQSSRYLVKRTGEKVFLECVQDMDHENMFWYRQDPGLGLRLIYFSYDVKMKEKGDIPEGYSVSREKKERFSLILESASTNQTSMYLCASSRQGAFPQHFGDGTRLSIL.

The rearrangement uses TRBV2 and TRBJ1-1, with D maybe TRBD1 (5 bases). The germline V and J ends were trimmed by 4 bases and 1 base, with 13 bases remaining between them. This CDR3 is 15 amino acids long. CDR1 SNHLY and CDR2 FYNNEI come from the germline V gene. The CDR3 DNA follows: TGTGCCAGCAGTGCCCGGAGAGACAGGAACACTGAAGCTTTCTTT. Translated: CASSARRDRNTEAFF.

V usage is TRBV18 and J usage is TRBJ1-2; possible D gene TRBD1, 6 bases. With 5 bases removed from V and 8 bases from J, the gap between germline ends came to 21 bases. CDR3 length equals 15 residues. Germline-derived CDR1 and CDR2 are KGHSH and LQKENI. CDR3 loop: CASSALVGGAEGYTF. CDR3 DNA: TGTGCCAGCTCAGCACTCGTGGGGGGCGCGGAGGGCTACACCTTC. Variable domain in full (rest from reference TRBV18 and TRBJ1-2): NAGVMQNPRHLVRRRGQEARLRCSPMKGHSHVYWYRQLPEEGLKFMVYLQKENIIDESGMPKERFSAEFPKEGPSILRIQQVVRGDSAAYFCASSALVGGAEGYTFGSGTRLTVV.

J is TRBJ2-3 and V is TRBV5-1; 9 bases line up with TRBD1. The junction had 11 bases not matched to a gene; V was cut back by 0 bases and J by 6 bases. CDR1 is SGHRS and CDR2 is YFSETQ in the germline V gene. The CDR3 is made up of 17 amino acids. The CDR3 region is CASSLGRDRVHKDTQYF. In DNA, the CDR3 is TGCGCCAGCAGCTTGGGCCGGGACAGGGTCCATAAGGATACGCAGTATTTT.

The rearrangement joins TRBV7-2 to TRBJ2-3; D possibly corresponds to TRBD2 (5 bases). The CDR3 runs to 15 residues. Germline assignment: CDR1 SGHTA and CDR2 FQGNSA. Between the trimmed V and J ends, which lost 0 bases and 4 bases, there was a span of 11 bases. The CDR3 reads CASSLALALPDTQYF. For the CDR3, the DNA is TGTGCCAGCAGCTTAGCGCTAGCTCTCCCAGATACGCAGTATTTT.

This chain uses TRBV28 with TRBJ2-1; 7 nucleotides line up with TRBD2. V shed 7 bases, J shed 0 bases, and the junction held 6 bases outside the gene matches. This CDR3 is built from 15 residues. Germline CDR1 is MDHEN and CDR2 is SYDVKM. CDR3 sequence reads: CASTAGGSSYNEQFF. The CDR3 bases are TGTGCCAGCACGGCTGGCGGGAGCTCCTACAATGAGCAGTTCTTC.

The chain has TRBV28 and TRBJ2-7; D may be TRBD1 or TRBD2 (7 bases each). Trimming shortened V by 3 bases and J by 5 bases, and 17 bases separated the two germline ends. The CDR3 runs 15 residues. Germline V gene data show CDR1 as MDHEN and CDR2 as SYDVKM. CDR3 residues: CASSFGEGAVHEQYF. CDR3 nucleotide sequence: TGTGCCAGCAGTTTTGGGGAGGGGGCCGTCCACGAGCAGTACTTC.

The rearrangement links TRBV6-5 to TRBJ1-2, with 8 bases fitting TRBD1. CDR3 length: 15 amino acids. Germline V gene sequence: CDR1 MNHEY, CDR2 SVGAGI. The J segment lost 5 bases and the V segment lost 4 bases, leaving 9 bases of the junction unmatched. The CDR3 sequence: CASSWRTGRGYGYTF. CDR3 sequence (DNA): TGTGCCAGCAGTTGGCGGACAGGGAGGGGGTATGGCTACACCTTC.

The J gene is TRBJ2-7, the V gene TRBV19, with TRBD2 as a possible D gene (5 bases). The CDR3 loop spans 14 amino acids. Germline values: CDR1 LNHDA, CDR2 SQIVND (reference sequence). Trimming cost V 3 bases and J 4 bases, with 13 bases left between them. Here the CDR3 reads CASSILPGSYEQYF. The DNA for the CDR3 is TGTGCCAGTAGTATCTTGCCGGGATCTTACGAGCAGTACTTC.

The rearrangement joins TRBV5-4 to TRBJ1-1; D might be TRBD1 (5 bases). Germline CDR1 is SGHNT and CDR2 is YYREEE (reference sequence). V lost 4 bases and J 7 bases, leaving 20 bases between the germline ends. The CDR3 extends over 15 amino acids. This chain's CDR3 is CASSRPNGGTIEAFF. Here the CDR3 DNA reads TGTGCCAGCAGCCGCCCCAATGGAGGGACCATTGAAGCTTTCTTT.

The J gene is TRBJ2-7, the V gene TRBV7-2, with D maybe TRBD2 (6 bases). CDR3 length: 15 residues. Germline CDR1 is SGHTA and CDR2 is FQGNSA. V lost 2 bases to trimming and J lost 0 bases, with 11 bases between them. The CDR3 region is CASSLYRGSSYEQYF. The CDR3 coding sequence is TGTGCCAGCAGCTTATATCGGGGGAGCTCCTACGAGCAGTACTTC.

The chain couples TRBV5-5 to TRBJ1-5; D gene ambiguous. The CDR3 covers 14 residues. Trimming cost V 0 bases and J 9 bases, with 13 bases left between them. Germline V gene lookup returns CDR1 SGHKS and CDR2 YYEKEE (reference sequence). The CDR3 DNA sequence: TGTGCCAGCAGCTTGGATACGGGATCTCGGCCCCAGCATTTT. Amino acid sequence: CASSLDTGSRPQHF.

This sequence joins TRBV30 and TRBJ1-5, with a tentative D call TRBD1 (5 bases). CDR1 is GTSNPN and CDR2 is SVGIG in the germline V gene (reference sequence). The CDR3 extends over 16 amino acids. Trimming stripped 3 bases from V and 0 bases from J, with 15 bases between. The CDR3 nucleotides are TGTGCCTGGAGCGTACCGGGGGGGTATAGCAATCAGCCCCAGCATTTT. Protein sequence: CAWSVPGGYSNQPQHF.